This TCR beta chain stems from a study of cytomegalovirus exposure and HLA in healthy donors. About the research overall: Earlier results showed 90 million to 120 million unique TCR beta sequences derived from some 190 million T cells. General study points: Follow-up analysis later connected one missense variant in DCLRE1C with trimming of TCR beta V- and J-genes. Overall, around 150 TCR beta chains were annotated as cytomegalovirus-associated.

PCR used 60 Vbeta primers and 13 Jbeta primers. Profiling relied on immunoSEQ multiplex PCR, and the TCRdb table lists in-frame clones only, not all of them. The sample lists under 200,000 clones; 60% to 80% were seen once. This CDR3 has 15 amino acids. The V segment lost 4 bases and the J segment 2 bases; nucleotides outside the gene matches: 7. Germline V CDR1 and CDR2: SGHRS, YFSETQ. With respect to this clone: Its target is not known.

V and J are TRBV5-1 and TRBJ2-7, with TRBD1 matching 9 bases. The sequence came from a man over 45 in good health and CMV-seropositive. Input material: PBMCs. The CDR3 reads CASSLGGTGTYEQYF. The CDR3 nucleotides read TGCGCCAGCAGCCTGGGGGGGACAGGGACCTACGAGCAGTACTTC.